This T cell receptor beta chain came from a study of Tregs in tolerant kidney transplant recipients. At the level of the study: Related graft donors supplied nonmyeloablative bone marrow transplants, and mixed chimerism was transient.

General study points: Some patients' samples used different primers over time, so nucleotide sequences weren't comparable. Tolerant patients' donor-specific Tregs expanded beyond overall Tregs, suggesting antigen-driven growth.

The germline CDR1 and CDR2 sequences are SEHNR and FQNEAQ (reference sequence). V dropped 5 bases and J dropped 4; count of bases not matched to a gene: 9. This CDR3 contains 15 residues. Data came from immunoSEQ multiplex PCR; TCRdb stores just in-frame clones and leaves some out. Counted here are around 70,000 clones, around 90% occurring once; the ten biggest clones make up around 9.9%. By share, this clone ranks as medium-sized (0.01 to 0.1%). Antigen unknown. The rearrangement uses TRBV7-9 and TRBJ2-7, with 9 bases that match TRBD2. This sample comprised CD8+ T cells from blood, obtained before the transplant. This TCR was recovered from a human donor who received a combined kidney and bone marrow transplant. The CDR3 region is CASSETLAGAYEQYF. The CDR3 bases are TGTGCCAGCAGCGAGACATTAGCGGGAGCGTACGAGCAGTACTTC.